Shown below are 9 T cell receptor beta chains from a single sample sequenced in a study of human T cells and chemical hapten exposure. Sample time point: pre-sensitization, week 0. Indicated treatment: therapeutic diphenylcyclopropenone sensitization with weekly scalp DPC. From the RACE reads, TCRdb called clonotypes with MiXCR, one entry per CDR3 protein. The sample has 80,000 to 100,000 distinct CDR3 sequences, 8% to 10% seen once; the top ten hold about 3.5%. The sample consisted of whole blood, taken in connection with sensitization to the hapten diphenylcyclopropenone (DPC). These receptors were collected from a woman between 40 and 50 years old with alopecia areata. Some clones in this sample may be carry-over from other donors' samples.

This clonotype was seen at least ten times. V gene TRBV5-5 combines with J gene TRBJ2-2, with D unresolved. The V end was cut by 5 bases, the J end by 6 bases, with 11 bases between. The CDR3 has 13 amino acids. Germline assignment: CDR1 SGHKS and CDR2 YYEKEE (reference sequence). CDR3 loop: CASSFGASGELFF. CDR3 DNA sequence: TGTGCCAGCAGTTTTGGTGCATCCGGGGAGCTGTTTTTT.

This clonotype was counted only a few times. The V gene is TRBV12-5, the J gene TRBJ1-2; D is undetermined. The germline V gene has CDR1 LGHNT and CDR2 FRNRAP. This CDR3 contains 14 residues. V lost 6 bases and J lost 4, with 15 bases in between. Here the CDR3 reads CASGSPWEAYGYTF. CDR3 nucleotide sequence: TGTGCTAGTGGAAGTCCATGGGAGGCCTATGGCTACACCTTC.

There are many counts of this clonotype. The chain joins TRBV7-9 to TRBJ1-2; D is ambiguous. The CDR3 is made up of 13 amino acids. Per the germline V gene, CDR1 is SEHNR and CDR2 is FQNEAQ (reference sequence). The V end was cut by 3 bases, the J end by 1 base, with 6 bases between. As DNA, the CDR3 is TGTGCCAGCAGCTTTTCAGATAACTATGGCTACACCTTC. This sequence encodes CASSFSDNYGYTF.

This clonotype turned up a few times. The chain combines TRBV20-1 with TRBJ2-7, with 9 bases matching TRBD1. This CDR3 comprises 14 residues. Germline V gene sequence: CDR1 DFQATT, CDR2 SNEGSKA (reference sequence). The V and J ends lost 3 bases and 7 bases, in that order; junction bases with no gene match: 10. The CDR3 region has the DNA TGCAGTGCTAGCCCCGGGACAGGGTTCGGTGAGCAGTACTTC. It specifies CSASPGTGFGEQYF.

This clonotype was observed a few times. This chain uses TRBV20-1 with TRBJ2-1; 10 bases are a match to TRBD1. This CDR3 has 16 residues. The germline V gene encodes CDR1 DFQATT and CDR2 SNEGSKA (reference sequence). The junction had 14 bases not matched to a gene; V was cut back by 8 bases and J by 4 bases. Here the CDR3 DNA reads TGCAGTCCTAAGGACGGAGGGGACAGGGGTTACAATGAGCAGTTCTTC. This codes for CSPKDGGDRGYNEQFF.

This clonotype has a count of ten or more. This chain joins TRBV10-3 and TRBJ2-2; 8 bases map to TRBD1. J was trimmed by 6 bases and V by 7 bases; bases with no gene match: 7. The germline CDR1 and CDR2 sequences are ENHRY and SYGVKD. CDR3 size: 14 residues. The CDR3 bases are TGTGCCATCAACGCCGGACAGGGTCCCGGGGAGCTGTTTTTT. Its protein product is CAINAGQGPGELFF.

This chain connects TRBV28 to TRBJ2-7; D remains unclear. The germline V gene encodes CDR1 MDHEN and CDR2 SYDVKM. This CDR3 is built from 11 residues. V lost 5 bases to trimming and J lost 5 bases, with 7 bases between them. CDR3 sequence (DNA): TGTGCCAGCAGTGTTATCCACGAGCAGTACTTC. This encodes CASSVIHEQYF.

Turning to this clonotype: One end of the junction fails to match germline, which may point to a read error. The chain combines TRBV7-7 with TRBJ2-1, with TRBD2 identical over 9 bases. The CDR3 spans 14 residues. Germline lookup yields CDR1 SSHAT and CDR2 FNYEAQ (reference sequence). The CDR3 DNA reads TGTGCTAGCAGCTTAGCGGGGGATTACAATGAGCAGTTCTTC. Translating it yields CASSLAGDYNEQFF.

CDR3 sequence: CASSLWTGAYEQYF. The CDR3, as DNA: TGTGCCAGCAGTTTGTGGACAGGGGCCTACGAGCAGTACTTC. The V and J genes are TRBV28 and TRBJ2-7; TRBD1 agrees at 9 bases. The CDR3 runs 14 residues. The germline V gene encodes CDR1 MDHEN and CDR2 SYDVKM. The V gene end was trimmed by 3 bases and the J gene end by 2 bases; junction bases not matched to a gene: 2. Full variable domain (rest looked up from reference TRBV28 and TRBJ2-7): DVKVTQSSRYLVKRTGEKVFLECVQDMDHENMFWYRQDPGLGLRLIYFSYDVKMKEKGDIPEGYSVSREKKERFSLILESASTNQTSMYLCASSLWTGAYEQYFGPGTRLTVT.